The 15 T cell receptor beta chains below were found in one sample sequenced in a study of T cells in Graves' hyperthyroidism and ophthalmopathy. Regions amplified from RNA transcripts were the TCR beta CDR3 regions. HTBI primers were used for first-round RT-PCR of the TCR CDR3. TCRdb called the multiplex PCR reads again in MiXCR, with one record for every CDR3 protein. The table records hundreds of thousands of distinct CDR3 sequences, 14% to 15% of them present only once. Material: blood. The receptors shown here come from a woman in her twenties or thirties with Graves' hyperthyroidism.

This clonotype was seen many times. V and J are TRBV24-1 and TRBJ2-1; D could derive from TRBD1 or TRBD2 (5 bases each). The V gene's germline CDR1 is KGHDR and CDR2 SFDVKD. This CDR3 is 17 amino acids long. Trimming cost V 2 bases and J 8 bases, with 21 bases left between them. The CDR3 DNA reads as TGTGCCACCAGTGATTCGAGAGGGGCTAGCCGGACCGATGAGCAGTTCTTC. Translated, it gives CATSDSRGASRTDEQFF.

The CDR3 loop is CSAAGLAGVSEQFF. Written as DNA, the CDR3 is TGCAGTGCAGCCGGACTAGCGGGAGTTAGTGAGCAGTTCTTC. The chain is built from TRBV20-1 and TRBJ2-1; 13 bases map to TRBD2. Germline V lookup: CDR1 DFQATT, CDR2 SNEGSKA (reference sequence). This CDR3 region has 14 residues. V lost 6 bases, J lost 9 bases, and 8 bases stayed unmatched.

Only a few counts were recorded for this clonotype. The chain has TRBV4-1 and TRBJ1-5; 10 bases are shared with TRBD1. V lost 5 bases to trimming and J lost 5 bases; unmatched junction nucleotides: 9. The CDR3 runs 16 residues. The germline CDR1 and CDR2 sequences are MGHRA and YSYEKL. This CDR3 reads CASSTRTGGIDQPQHF. DNA for the CDR3: TGCGCCAGCAGCACCCGGACAGGGGGGATTGATCAGCCCCAGCATTTT.

A few counts support this clonotype. The CDR3 nucleotides are TGCAGCGTTAAGACAGTCTCCTACGAGCAGTACTTC. The encoded protein is CSVKTVSYEQYF. V and J are TRBV29-1 and TRBJ2-7; perhaps TRBD1 as D (5 bases). V was cut by 5 bases and J by 0 bases, with 8 bases left in between. The germline V gene encodes CDR1 SQVTM and CDR2 ANQGSEA. The CDR3 has 12 residues.

This clonotype was counted a few times. The chain employs TRBV30 and TRBJ1-5; possibly TRBD1 for D (6 bases). CDR3 length equals 13 residues. Trimming stripped 2 bases from V and 6 bases from J, with 11 bases between. Germline V gene sequence: CDR1 GTSNPN, CDR2 SVGIG (reference sequence). This CDR3 reads CAWSPGASQPQHF. The CDR3 DNA sequence: TGTGCCTGGAGTCCAGGGGCGAGTCAGCCCCAGCATTTT.

This clonotype occurred many times. J is TRBJ2-4 and V is TRBV28; no clear D. The CDR3 is 12 residues long. V gave up 3 bases and J gave up 9 bases, with 9 bases separating them. CDR1 is MDHEN and CDR2 is SYDVKM in the germline V gene. CDR3 coding DNA: TGTGCCAGCAGTTTCCGGGCGAGCATTCAGTACTTC. Protein: CASSFRASIQYF.

This clonotype was seen many times. The rearrangement uses TRBV20-1 and TRBJ2-1; D gene ambiguous. CDR1 is DFQATT, CDR2 SNEGSKA, per germline (reference sequence). This CDR3 contains 11 residues. Trimming took 7 bases from V and 6 from J, leaving 10 bases between them. CDR3 sequence: CSVPFGNEQFF. In DNA, the CDR3 is TGCAGTGTCCCCTTTGGCAATGAGCAGTTCTTC.

This clonotype showed up just a few times. The chain employs TRBV6-5 and TRBJ2-5, with TRBD2 identical over 9 bases. The germline V gene has CDR1 MNHEY and CDR2 SVGAGI. V shed 0 bases and J 4 bases; nucleotides not matched to a gene: 6. The CDR3 extends over 16 amino acids. CDR3 sequence (DNA): TGTGCCAGCAGTTACTCCTTAGCGGGAGCTGGAGAGACCCAGTACTTC. Protein sequence: CASSYSLAGAGETQYF.

The J gene is TRBJ2-1, the V gene TRBV7-2; D might be TRBD1 (5 bases). Germline V gives CDR1 SGHTA, CDR2 FQGNSA. The V end was cut by 1 base, the J end by 0 bases, with 13 bases between. This CDR3 is 17 amino acids long. CDR3 DNA: TGTGCCAGCAGCTTAGTTGGGGCAGGAGTCTCCTACAATGAGCAGTTCTTC. This codes for CASSLVGAGVSYNEQFF. The entire variable domain, with the rest obtained from reference TRBV7-2 and TRBJ2-1, is as follows: GAGVSQSPSNKVTEKGKDVELRCDPISGHTALYWYRQSLGQGLEFLIYFQGNSAPDKSGLPSDRFSAERTGGSVSTLTIQRTQQEDSAVYLCASSLVGAGVSYNEQFFGPGTRLTVL.

This chain uses TRBV7-9 with TRBJ2-7; D is unresolved. Germline V gene sequence: CDR1 SEHNR, CDR2 FQNEAQ (reference sequence). The CDR3 length is 13 residues. Deletions cut 1 base from V and 6 bases from J, with 10 bases between. CDR3 sequence: CASSLETMGEQYF. In DNA, the CDR3 is TGTGCCAGCAGCTTAGAGACGATGGGCGAGCAGTACTTC.

Note on this clonotype: One base away lies a much larger clone, so this may be a sequencing read error. This chain joins TRBV4-2 and TRBJ2-3; D is undetermined. Germline values: CDR1 LGHNA, CDR2 YNFKEQ. This CDR3 contains 12 residues. Here the CDR3 reads CAGSLYIDTQYF. The CDR3 DNA reads TGTGCCGGCAGCCTGTACATAGATACGCAGTATTTT.

This clonotype has more than one count but fewer than ten. The gene calls are TRBV7-9 and TRBJ1-4; the D is unclear. This CDR3 has 19 residues. The V gene's germline CDR1 is SEHNR and CDR2 FQNEAQ (reference sequence). Deletions cut 4 bases from V and 0 bases from J, with 21 bases between. CDR3 sequence (DNA): TGTGCCAGCAGCTCATTGAATCGGGTGTCGGCTGCAACTAATGAAAAACTGTTTTTT. It is translated as CASSSLNRVSAATNEKLFF.

This clonotype has a count of ten or more. The chain carries TRBV29-1 and TRBJ2-5; 7 bases fit TRBD1. Germline CDR1 and CDR2: SQVTM and ANQGSEA. The V segment lost 4 bases and the J segment 3 bases; nucleotides outside the gene matches: 2. The CDR3 has 12 residues. This CDR3 reads CSVVQGEETQYF. In nucleotides, the CDR3 is TGCAGCGTTGTGCAGGGGGAAGAGACCCAGTACTTC.

At least ten counts were recorded for this clonotype. The V call is TRBV30, the J call TRBJ1-1; the match to TRBD1 covers 7 bases. The CDR3 consists of 13 residues. Germline-derived CDR1 and CDR2 are GTSNPN and SVGIG (reference sequence). With V trimmed by 5 bases and J by 6 bases, 9 bases remained unmatched. DNA for the CDR3: TGTGCCTGGGACAGGGATGTAGGCGCTGAAGCTTTCTTT. It yields the protein CAWDRDVGAEAFF. Supplemented by reference TRBV30 and TRBJ1-1, the full variable domain reads SQTIHQWPATLVQPVGSPLSLECTVEGTSNPNLYWYRQAAGRGLQLLFYSVGIGQISSEVPQNLSASRPQDRQFILSSKKLLLSDSGFYLCAWDRDVGAEAFFGQGTRLTVV.

There are many counts of this clonotype. The chain joins TRBV12-3 or TRBV12-4 to TRBJ2-7, with 8 bases aligning to TRBD2. The CDR3 loop spans 20 amino acids. Trimming at V came to 5 bases and at J to 0 bases, leaving 21 bases not matched to a gene. The CDR3 DNA reads TGTGCCAGCAGTCCCGCTACTAGCGGAGGGAGCGCCCAGATCTCCTACGAGCAGTACTTC. Its protein product is CASSPATSGGSAQISYEQYF.